These 6 T cell receptor beta chains were sequenced from one sample in a study of blood T cell repertoires in COVID-19. Only in-frame clones appear in the TCRdb table, and some are missing; sequencing was by immunoSEQ multiplex PCR. The sample has approximately 270,000 clones, 80% to 90% seen once. Sequenced: peripheral blood. These receptors were collected from a woman aged 70-85 years with acute or convalescent COVID-19.

The V call is TRBV7-6, the J call TRBJ2-5; 7 nucleotides align to TRBD1. V shed 1 base, J shed 5 bases, and the junction held 7 bases outside the gene matches. Germline values: CDR1 SGHVS, CDR2 FNYEAQ. The CDR3 extends over 15 amino acids. For the CDR3, the DNA is TGTGCCAGCAGCTTAGAGACAGGGCGCGGCGAGACCCAGTACTTC. It codes for CASSLETGRGETQYF.

V gene TRBV2 combines with J gene TRBJ2-7; 8 nucleotides line up with TRBD1. The CDR3 consists of 15 residues. CDR1 SNHLY and CDR2 FYNNEI come from the germline V gene. The V and J ends lost 5 bases and 5 bases, in that order; junction bases with no gene match: 11. CDR3 sequence reads: CASSIPGTGGHEQYF. The CDR3 DNA follows: TGTGCCAGCAGTATTCCGGGAACAGGGGGGCACGAGCAGTACTTC.

The rearrangement joins TRBV25-1 to TRBJ1-2; 7 bases are shared with TRBD1. Germline lookup yields CDR1 MGHDK and CDR2 SYGVNS. The CDR3 length is 12 residues. Germline trimming cut 10 bases from V and 7 bases from J; bases unmatched to any gene: 9. In DNA, the CDR3 is TGTGCCATCAACACAGGGGTAGGTGGCTACACCTTC. Protein sequence: CAINTGVGGYTF.

The DNA for the CDR3 is TGCGCCAGCAGCCAAGGCTCCACGGGAGGGAATCCGACTGAAGCTTTCTTT. Encoded protein: CASSQGSTGGNPTEAFF. The rearrangement joins TRBV4-1 to TRBJ1-1; D unclear. Trimming left V 1 base short and J 5 bases short, with 20 bases between. The CDR3 runs to 17 residues. The germline V gene has CDR1 MGHRA and CDR2 YSYEKL.

The gene calls are TRBV10-3 and TRBJ1-1, with D perhaps matching TRBD1 (6 bases). Deletions cut 5 bases from V and 1 base from J, with 8 bases between. Looked up from germline, CDR1 is ENHRY and CDR2 is SYGVKD. The CDR3 sequence is 13 residues long. CDR3 protein: CAISTGWNTEAFF. The CDR3 DNA reads as TGTGCCATCAGTACAGGGTGGAACACTGAAGCTTTCTTT.

The V and J genes are TRBV5-4 and TRBJ1-4; no clear D gene. V was trimmed by 0 bases and J by 6 bases, leaving 12 bases between them. CDR3 length: 15 residues. Germline CDR1 is SGHNT and CDR2 is YYREEE (reference sequence). Here the CDR3 reads CASSLGDRGDEKLFF. CDR3 in DNA: TGTGCCAGCAGCTTGGGTGACCGAGGAGATGAAAAACTGTTTTTT.